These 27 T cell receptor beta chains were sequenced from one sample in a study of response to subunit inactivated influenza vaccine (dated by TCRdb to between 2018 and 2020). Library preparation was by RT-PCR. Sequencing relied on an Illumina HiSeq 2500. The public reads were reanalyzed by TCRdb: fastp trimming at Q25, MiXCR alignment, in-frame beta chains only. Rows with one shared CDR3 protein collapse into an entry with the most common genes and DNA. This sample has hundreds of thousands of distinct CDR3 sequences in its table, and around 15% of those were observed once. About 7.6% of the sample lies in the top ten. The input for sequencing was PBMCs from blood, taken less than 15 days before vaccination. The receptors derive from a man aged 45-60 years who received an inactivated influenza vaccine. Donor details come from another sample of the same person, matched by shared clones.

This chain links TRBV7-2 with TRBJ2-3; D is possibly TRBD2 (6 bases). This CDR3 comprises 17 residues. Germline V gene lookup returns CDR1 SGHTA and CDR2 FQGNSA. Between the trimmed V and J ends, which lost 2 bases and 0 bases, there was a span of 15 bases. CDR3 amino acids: CASSLTKGRGSTDTQYF. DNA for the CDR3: TGTGCCAGCAGCTTAACTAAAGGGCGGGGCAGCACAGATACGCAGTATTTT.

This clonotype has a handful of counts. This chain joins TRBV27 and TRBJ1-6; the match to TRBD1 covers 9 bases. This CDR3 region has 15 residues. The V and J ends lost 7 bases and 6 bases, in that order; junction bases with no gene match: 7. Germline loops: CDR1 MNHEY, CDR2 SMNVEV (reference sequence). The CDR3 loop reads CASMGGQGRNSPLHF. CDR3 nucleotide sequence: TGTGCCAGCATGGGCGGACAGGGGCGTAATTCACCCCTCCACTTT.

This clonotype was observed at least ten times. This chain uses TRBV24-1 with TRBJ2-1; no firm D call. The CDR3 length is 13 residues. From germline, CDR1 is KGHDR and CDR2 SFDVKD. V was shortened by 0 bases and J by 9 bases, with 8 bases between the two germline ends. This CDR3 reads CATSDLLRGEQFF. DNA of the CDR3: TGTGCCACCAGTGATTTGCTGCGTGGTGAGCAGTTCTTC.

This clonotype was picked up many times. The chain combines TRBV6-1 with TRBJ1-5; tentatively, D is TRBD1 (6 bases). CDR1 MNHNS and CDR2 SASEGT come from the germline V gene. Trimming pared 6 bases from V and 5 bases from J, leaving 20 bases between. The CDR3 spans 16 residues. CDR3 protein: CASSPGQGLPHQPQHF. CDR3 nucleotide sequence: TGTGCCAGCAGCCCGGGACAAGGGCTTCCCCATCAGCCCCAGCATTTT.

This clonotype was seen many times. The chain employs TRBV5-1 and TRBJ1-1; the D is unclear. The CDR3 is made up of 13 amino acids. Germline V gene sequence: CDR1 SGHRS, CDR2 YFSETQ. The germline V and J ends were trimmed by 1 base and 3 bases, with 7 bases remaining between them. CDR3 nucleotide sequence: TGCGCCAGCAGCTTGCACAGCGACACTGAAGCTTTCTTT. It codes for CASSLHSDTEAFF.

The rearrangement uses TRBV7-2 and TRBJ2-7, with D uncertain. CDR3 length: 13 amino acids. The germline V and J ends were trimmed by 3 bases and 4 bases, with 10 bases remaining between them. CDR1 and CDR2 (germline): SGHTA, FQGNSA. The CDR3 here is CASSLAPLYEQYF. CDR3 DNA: TGTGCCAGCAGCTTGGCCCCCTTGTACGAGCAGTACTTC.

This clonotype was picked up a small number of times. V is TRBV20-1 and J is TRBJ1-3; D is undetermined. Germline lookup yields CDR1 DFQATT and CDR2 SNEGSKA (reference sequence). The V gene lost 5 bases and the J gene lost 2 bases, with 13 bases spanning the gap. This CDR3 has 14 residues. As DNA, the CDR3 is TGCAGTGCTTACTCGGGGATTACTGGAAACACCATATATTTT. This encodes CSAYSGITGNTIYF.

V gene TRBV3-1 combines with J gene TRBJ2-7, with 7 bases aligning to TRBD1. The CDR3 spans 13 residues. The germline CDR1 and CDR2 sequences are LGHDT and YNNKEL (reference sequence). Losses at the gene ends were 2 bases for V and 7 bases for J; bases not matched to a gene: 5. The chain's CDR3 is CASSQLRQGEQYF. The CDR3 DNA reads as TGTGCCAGCAGCCAACTCCGACAGGGTGAGCAGTACTTC.

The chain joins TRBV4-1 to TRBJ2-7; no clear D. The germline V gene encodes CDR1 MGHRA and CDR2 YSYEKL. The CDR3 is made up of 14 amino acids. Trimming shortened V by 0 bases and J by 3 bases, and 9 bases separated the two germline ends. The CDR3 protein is CASSQETGHYEQYF. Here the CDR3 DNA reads TGCGCCAGCAGCCAAGAAACCGGCCACTACGAGCAGTACTTC.

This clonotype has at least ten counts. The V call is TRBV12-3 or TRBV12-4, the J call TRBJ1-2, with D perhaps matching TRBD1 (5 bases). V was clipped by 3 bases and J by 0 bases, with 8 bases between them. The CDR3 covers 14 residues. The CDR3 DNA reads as TGTGCCAGCAGTTTTGGGACGGCTAACTATGGCTACACCTTC. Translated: CASSFGTANYGYTF.

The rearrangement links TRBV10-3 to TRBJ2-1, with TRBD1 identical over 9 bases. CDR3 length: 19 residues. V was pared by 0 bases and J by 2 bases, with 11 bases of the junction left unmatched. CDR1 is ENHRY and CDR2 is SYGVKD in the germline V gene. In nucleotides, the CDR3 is TGTGCCATCAGTGAGTCATTAGCTGGCGGGGACAGGGCCTACAATGAGCAGTTCTTC. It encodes CAISESLAGGDRAYNEQFF.

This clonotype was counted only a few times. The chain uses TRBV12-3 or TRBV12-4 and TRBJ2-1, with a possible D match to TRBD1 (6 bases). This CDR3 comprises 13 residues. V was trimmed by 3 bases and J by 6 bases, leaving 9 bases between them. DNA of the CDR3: TGTGCCAGCAGTTTTTCAGGGGCCAATGAGCAGTTCTTC. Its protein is CASSFSGANEQFF.

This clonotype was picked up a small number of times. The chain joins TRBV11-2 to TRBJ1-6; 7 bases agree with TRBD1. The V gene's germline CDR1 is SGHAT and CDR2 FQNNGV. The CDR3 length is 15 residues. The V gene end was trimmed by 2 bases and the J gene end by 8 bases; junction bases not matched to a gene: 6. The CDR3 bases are TGTGCCAGCAGCTTATATGTACAGGGGTATTCACCCCTCCACTTT. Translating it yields CASSLYVQGYSPLHF.

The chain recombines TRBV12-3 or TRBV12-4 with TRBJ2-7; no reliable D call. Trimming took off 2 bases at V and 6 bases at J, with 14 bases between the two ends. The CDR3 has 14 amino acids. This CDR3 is CASSLMGLLSEQYF. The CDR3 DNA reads TGTGCCAGCAGTTTAATGGGCCTACTGTCCGAGCAGTACTTC.

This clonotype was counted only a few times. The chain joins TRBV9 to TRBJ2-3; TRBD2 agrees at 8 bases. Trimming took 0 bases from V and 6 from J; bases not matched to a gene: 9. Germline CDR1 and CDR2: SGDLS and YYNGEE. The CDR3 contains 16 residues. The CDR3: CASSVVGLGLGDTQYF. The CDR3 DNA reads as TGTGCCAGCAGCGTAGTGGGACTAGGGCTTGGGGATACGCAGTATTTT.

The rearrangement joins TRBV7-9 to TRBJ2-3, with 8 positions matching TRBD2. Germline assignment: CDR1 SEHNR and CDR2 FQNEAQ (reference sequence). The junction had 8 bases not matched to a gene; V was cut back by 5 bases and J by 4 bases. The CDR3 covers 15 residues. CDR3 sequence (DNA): TGTGCCAGCAGCGATGGGATAGCGGGGTCAGATACGCAGTATTTT. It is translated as CASSDGIAGSDTQYF.

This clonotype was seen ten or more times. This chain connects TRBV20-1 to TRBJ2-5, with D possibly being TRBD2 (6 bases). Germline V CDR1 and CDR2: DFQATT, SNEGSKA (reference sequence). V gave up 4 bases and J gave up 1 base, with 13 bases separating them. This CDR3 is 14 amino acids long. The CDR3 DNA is TGCAGTGCTAACCTAGCGCCAATCCAAGAGACCCAGTACTTC. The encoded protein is CSANLAPIQETQYF.

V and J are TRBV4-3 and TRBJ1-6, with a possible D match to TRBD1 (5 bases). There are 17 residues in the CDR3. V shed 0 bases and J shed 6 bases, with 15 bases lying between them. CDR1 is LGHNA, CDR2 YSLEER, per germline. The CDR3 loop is CASSQDGFWDPNSPLHF. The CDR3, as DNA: TGCGCCAGCAGCCAAGATGGTTTTTGGGACCCTAATTCACCCCTCCACTTT.

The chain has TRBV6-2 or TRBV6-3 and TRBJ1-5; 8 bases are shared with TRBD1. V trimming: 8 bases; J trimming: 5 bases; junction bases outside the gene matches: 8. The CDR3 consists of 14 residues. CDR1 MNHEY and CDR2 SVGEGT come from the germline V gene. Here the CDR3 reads CASVDRAFHQPQHF. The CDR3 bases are TGTGCCAGCGTGGACAGGGCGTTCCATCAGCCCCAGCATTTT.

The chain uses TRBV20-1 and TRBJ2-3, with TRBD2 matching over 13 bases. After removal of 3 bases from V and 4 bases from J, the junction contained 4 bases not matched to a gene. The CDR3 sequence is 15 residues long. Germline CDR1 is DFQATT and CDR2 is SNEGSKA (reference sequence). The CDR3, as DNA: TGCAGTGCTAGCCCAGGGACTAGCGGGGCAGATACGCAGTATTTT. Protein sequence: CSASPGTSGADTQYF.

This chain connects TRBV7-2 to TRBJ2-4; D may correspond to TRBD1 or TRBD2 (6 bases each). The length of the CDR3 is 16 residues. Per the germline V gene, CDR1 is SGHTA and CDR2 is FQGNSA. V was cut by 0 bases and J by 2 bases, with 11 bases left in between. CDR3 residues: CASSLAGGASKNIQYF. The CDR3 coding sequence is TGTGCCAGCAGCTTAGCGGGGGGCGCTTCCAAAAACATTCAGTACTTC.

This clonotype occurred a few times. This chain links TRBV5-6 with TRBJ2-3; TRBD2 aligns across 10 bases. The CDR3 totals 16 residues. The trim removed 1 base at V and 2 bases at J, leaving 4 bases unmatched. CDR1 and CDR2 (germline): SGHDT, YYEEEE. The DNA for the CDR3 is TGTGCCAGCAGCTTGAGGACTAGCGGTTACACAGATACGCAGTATTTT. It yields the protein CASSLRTSGYTDTQYF.

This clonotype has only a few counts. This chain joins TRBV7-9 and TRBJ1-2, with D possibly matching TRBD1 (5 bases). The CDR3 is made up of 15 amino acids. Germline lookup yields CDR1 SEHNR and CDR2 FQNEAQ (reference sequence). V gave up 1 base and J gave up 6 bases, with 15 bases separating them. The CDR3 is CASSLEAGTGDGYTF. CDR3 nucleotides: TGTGCCAGCAGCTTAGAAGCAGGAACAGGCGATGGCTACACCTTC.

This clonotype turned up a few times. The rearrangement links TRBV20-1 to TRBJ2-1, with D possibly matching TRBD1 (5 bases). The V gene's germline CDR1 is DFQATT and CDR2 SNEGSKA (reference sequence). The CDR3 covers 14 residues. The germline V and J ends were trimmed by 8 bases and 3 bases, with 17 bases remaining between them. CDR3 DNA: TGCAGTTCCTCCGGCAGGGTGAGCTACAATGAGCAGTTCTTC. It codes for CSSSGRVSYNEQFF.

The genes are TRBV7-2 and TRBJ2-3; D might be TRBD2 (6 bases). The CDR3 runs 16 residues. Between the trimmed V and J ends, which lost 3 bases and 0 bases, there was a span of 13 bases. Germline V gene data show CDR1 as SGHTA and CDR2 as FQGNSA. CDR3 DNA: TGTGCCAGCAGCTTCCTTAGCGGAGCTAGCACAGATACGCAGTATTTT. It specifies CASSFLSGASTDTQYF.

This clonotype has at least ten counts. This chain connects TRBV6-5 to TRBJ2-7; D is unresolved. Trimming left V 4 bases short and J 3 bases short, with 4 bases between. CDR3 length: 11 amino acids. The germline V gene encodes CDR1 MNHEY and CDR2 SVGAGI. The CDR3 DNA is TGTGCCAGCAGTTGGAACTACGAGCAGTACTTC. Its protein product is CASSWNYEQYF.

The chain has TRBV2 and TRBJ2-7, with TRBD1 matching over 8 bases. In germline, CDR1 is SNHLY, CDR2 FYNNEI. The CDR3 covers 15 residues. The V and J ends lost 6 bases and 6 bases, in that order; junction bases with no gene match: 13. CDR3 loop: CASSAGTGLWGEQYF. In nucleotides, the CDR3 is TGTGCCAGCAGCGCCGGGACAGGATTGTGGGGCGAGCAGTACTTC.